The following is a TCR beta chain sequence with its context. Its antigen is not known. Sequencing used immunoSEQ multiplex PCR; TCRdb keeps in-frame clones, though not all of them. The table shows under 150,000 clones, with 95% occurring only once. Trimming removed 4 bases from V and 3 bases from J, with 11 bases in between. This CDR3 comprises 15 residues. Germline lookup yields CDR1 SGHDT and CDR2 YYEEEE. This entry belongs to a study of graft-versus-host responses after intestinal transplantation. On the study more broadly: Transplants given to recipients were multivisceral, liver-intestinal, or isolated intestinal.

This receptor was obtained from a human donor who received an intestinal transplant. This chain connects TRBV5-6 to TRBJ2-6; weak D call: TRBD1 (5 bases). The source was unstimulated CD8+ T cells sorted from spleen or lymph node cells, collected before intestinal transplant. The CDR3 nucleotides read TGTGCCAGCAGCACCTGGGGCGGTGGGGCCAACGTCCTGACTTTC. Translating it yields CASSTWGGGANVLTF.